This TCR beta chain was recorded in a study of CD4 T cell repertoires in COVID-19 (dated by TCRdb to the early 2020s). Context from the whole study: To analyze cross-reactivity, CFSE-low cells were expanded with IL-2 for approximately 9 days and then labeled again and restimulated with spike proteins from other coronaviruses. Naturally processed CD4+ T cell responses to SARS-CoV-2 spike and nucleoprotein were characterized in COVID-19-recovered individuals, and clonal composition was assessed by TCR Vbeta sequencing. TCR Vbeta repertoire analysis of SARS-CoV-2-reactive T cells was conducted at the subset level in a few recovered individuals.

The protocol used for the library was the immunoSEQ multiplex PCR assay. The paper's processing steps were these. The Chao-Jaccard similarity index and the number of shared clonotypes were used to measure repertoire overlap between subsets. The clones in this table, taken by TCRdb from immuneACCESS, are in-frame only. Not every clone is retained; where verified, under half of the shortfall comes from an unresolved V gene, and the cause of the rest is unknown. V and J calls and clone size are copied from that table; D and trimming were computed from the DNA. This sample lists fewer than 25,000 clones; around 87% were detected once. The top ten hold approximately 0.6% of the sample. On this clone: Its antigen remains undetermined. The sample holds no much larger clone one base away, and base qualities are not on file.

Overall study outcomes, separate from this receptor: Between 7 and 25% of SARS-CoV-2 clonotypes were also found in SARS-CoV and/or HKU1 spike-stimulated secondary cultures, consistent with cross-reactivity. Several of the most expanded SARS-CoV-2-reactive clonotypes were shared between two or all three memory subsets, suggesting intraclonal diversification.

The CDR3 runs 15 amino acids, cysteine and phenylalanine included. Of all the DNA, just the CDR3 is kept, 45 bases in frame from base 1. The germline V end is reduced by 11 bases and the J end by 6 bases; junction bases left unmatched: 19. CDR1 and CDR2, looked up from the germline V gene, are SGHVS and FQNEAQ. Uncultured memory T cell samples were subjected to sequencing directly after ex vivo isolation. From peripheral blood mononuclear cells, the researchers isolated CD4+ total memory, central memory, effector memory and circulating T follicular helper cells. The source was central memory CD4+ T cells from blood, collected before the COVID-19 pandemic. Per the publication, the cell subset or site label means: CD4+ T central memory cells. This TCR was sampled from a human donor who had COVID-19. This sequence uses TRBV7-8 and TRBJ2-7; 7 nucleotides in the junction match TRBD2. The nucleotide sequence is given as TGTGCCTCACAACAGAGGGAGGGGACTCGTGCCGAGCAGTACTTC. This sequence encodes CASQQREGTRAEQYF.